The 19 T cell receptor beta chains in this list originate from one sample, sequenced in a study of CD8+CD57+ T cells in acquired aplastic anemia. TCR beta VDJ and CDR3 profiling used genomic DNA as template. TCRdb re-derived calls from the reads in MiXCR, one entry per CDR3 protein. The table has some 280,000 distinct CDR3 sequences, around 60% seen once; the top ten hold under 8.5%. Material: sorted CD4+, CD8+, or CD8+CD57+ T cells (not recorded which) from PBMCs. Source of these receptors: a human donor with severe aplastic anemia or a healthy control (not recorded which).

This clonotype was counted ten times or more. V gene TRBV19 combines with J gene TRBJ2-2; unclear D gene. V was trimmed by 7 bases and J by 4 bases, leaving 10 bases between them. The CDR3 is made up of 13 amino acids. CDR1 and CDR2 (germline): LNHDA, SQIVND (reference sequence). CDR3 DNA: TGTGCCAGTACCCCCCGGGTCACCGGGGAGCTGTTTTTT. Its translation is CASTPRVTGELFF.

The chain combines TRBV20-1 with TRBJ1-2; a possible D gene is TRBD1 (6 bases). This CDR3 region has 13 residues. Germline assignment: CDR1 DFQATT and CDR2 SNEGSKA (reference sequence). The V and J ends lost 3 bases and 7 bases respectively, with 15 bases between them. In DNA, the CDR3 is TGCAGTGCTAGGAGGGGGGGCGCAGTTGGCTACACCTTC. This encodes CSARRGGAVGYTF.

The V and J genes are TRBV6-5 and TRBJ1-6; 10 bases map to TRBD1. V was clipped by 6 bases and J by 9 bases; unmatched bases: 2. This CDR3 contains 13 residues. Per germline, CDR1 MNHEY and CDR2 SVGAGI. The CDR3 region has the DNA TGTGCCAGCAGGACAGGGGGCTCTTCACCCCTCCACTTT. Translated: CASRTGGSSPLHF.

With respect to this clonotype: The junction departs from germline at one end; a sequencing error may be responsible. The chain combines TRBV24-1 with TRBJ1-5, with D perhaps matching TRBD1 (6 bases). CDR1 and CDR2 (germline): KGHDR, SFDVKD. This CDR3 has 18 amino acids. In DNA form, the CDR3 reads TGTGCCACCAGTGACGGGGACATGGGATTTGGCAACAATCAGCCCCAGCACTTT. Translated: CATSDGDMGFGNNQPQHF.

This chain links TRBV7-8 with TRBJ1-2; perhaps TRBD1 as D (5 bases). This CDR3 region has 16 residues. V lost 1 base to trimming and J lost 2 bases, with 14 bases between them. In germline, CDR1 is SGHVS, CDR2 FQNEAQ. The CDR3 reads CASSLGRRGANYGYTF. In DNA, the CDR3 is TGTGCCAGCAGCTTAGGCCGTAGGGGCGCAAACTATGGCTACACCTTC.

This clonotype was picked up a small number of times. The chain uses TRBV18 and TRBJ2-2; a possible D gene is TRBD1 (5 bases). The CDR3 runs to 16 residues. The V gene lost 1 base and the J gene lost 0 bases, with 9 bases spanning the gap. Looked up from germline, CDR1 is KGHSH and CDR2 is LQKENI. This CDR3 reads CASSPLDSANTGELFF. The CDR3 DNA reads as TGTGCCAGCTCACCACTTGACAGCGCGAACACCGGGGAGCTGTTTTTT.

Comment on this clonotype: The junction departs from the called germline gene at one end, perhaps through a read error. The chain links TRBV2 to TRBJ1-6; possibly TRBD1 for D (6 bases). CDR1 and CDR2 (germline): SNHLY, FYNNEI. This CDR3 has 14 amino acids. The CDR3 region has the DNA TGTGCCAGCAACAGGGATGGGAGGTCTTCGCCCCCCCACTTT. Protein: CASNRDGRSSPPHF.

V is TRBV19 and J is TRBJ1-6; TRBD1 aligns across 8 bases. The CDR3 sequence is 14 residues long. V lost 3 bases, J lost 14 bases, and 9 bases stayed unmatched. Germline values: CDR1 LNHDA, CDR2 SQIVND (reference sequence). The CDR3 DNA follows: TGTGCCAGTAGTATGGGGACAGGAGATTGGGCCCTCCACTTT. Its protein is CASSMGTGDWALHF.

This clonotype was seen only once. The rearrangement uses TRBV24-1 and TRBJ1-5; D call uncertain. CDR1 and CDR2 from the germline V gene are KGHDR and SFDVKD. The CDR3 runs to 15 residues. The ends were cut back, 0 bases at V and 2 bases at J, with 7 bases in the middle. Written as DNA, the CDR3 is TGTGCCACCAGTGATTTGGGGGAAGGCAATCAGCCCCAGCATTTT. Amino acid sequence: CATSDLGEGNQPQHF.

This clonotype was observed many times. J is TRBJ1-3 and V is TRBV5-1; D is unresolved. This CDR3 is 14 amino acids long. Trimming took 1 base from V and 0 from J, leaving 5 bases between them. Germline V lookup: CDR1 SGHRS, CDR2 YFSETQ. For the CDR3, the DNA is TGCGCCAGCAGCTTGTTGAGCTCTGGAAACACCATATATTTT. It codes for CASSLLSSGNTIYF. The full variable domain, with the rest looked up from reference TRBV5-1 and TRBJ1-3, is KAGVTQTPRYLIKTRGQQVTLSCSPISGHRSVSWYQQTPGQGLQFLFEYFSETQRNKGNFPGRFSGRQFSNSRSEMNVSTLELGDSALYLCASSLLSSGNTIYFGEGSWLTVV.

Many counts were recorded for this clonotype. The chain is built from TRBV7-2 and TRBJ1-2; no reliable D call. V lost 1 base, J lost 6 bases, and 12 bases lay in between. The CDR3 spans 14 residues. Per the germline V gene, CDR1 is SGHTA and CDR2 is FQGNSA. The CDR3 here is CASSLDVVPNGYTF. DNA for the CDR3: TGTGCCAGCAGCTTAGACGTAGTCCCTAATGGCTACACCTTC.

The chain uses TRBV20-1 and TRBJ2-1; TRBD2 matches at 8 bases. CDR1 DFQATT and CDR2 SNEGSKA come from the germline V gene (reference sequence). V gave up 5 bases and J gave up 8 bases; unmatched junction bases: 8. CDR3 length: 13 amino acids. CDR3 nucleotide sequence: TGCAGTGCTCCCGACGGGAGGGCCCATGAGCAGTTCTTC. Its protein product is CSAPDGRAHEQFF.

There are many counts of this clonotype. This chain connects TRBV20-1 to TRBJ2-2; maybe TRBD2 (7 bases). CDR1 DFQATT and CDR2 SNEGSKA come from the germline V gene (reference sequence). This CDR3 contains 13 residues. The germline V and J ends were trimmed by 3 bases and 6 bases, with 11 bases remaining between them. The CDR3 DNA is TGCAGTGCTAGTGCGGGGGCCCCCGGGGAGCTGTTTTTT. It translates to CSASAGAPGELFF.

In DNA, the CDR3 is TGTGCCATCAGTGAGGTCGAGAAAGCGGCCCTCCACTTT. This translates into CAISEVEKAALHF. V is TRBV10-3 and J is TRBJ1-6; D remains unclear. In germline, CDR1 is ENHRY, CDR2 SYGVKD. This CDR3 has 13 residues. Trimming pared 2 bases from V and 14 bases from J, leaving 13 bases between.

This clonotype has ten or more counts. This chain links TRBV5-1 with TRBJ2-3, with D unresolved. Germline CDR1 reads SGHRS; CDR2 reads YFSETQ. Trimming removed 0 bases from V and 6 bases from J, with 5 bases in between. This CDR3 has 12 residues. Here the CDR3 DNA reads TGCGCCAGCAGCTTGGCCCTGGATACGCAGTATTTT. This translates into CASSLALDTQYF.

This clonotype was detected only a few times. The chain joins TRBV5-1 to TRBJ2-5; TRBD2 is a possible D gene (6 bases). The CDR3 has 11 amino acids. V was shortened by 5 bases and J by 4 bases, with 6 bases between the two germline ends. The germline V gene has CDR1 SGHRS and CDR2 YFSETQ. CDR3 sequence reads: CASRGGETQYF. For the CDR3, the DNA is TGCGCCAGCAGGGGGGGAGAGACCCAGTACTTC.

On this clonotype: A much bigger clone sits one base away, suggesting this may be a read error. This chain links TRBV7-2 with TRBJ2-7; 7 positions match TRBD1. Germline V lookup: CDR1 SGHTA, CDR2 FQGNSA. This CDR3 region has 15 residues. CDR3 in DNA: TGTGCCAGCTCACCTATGACAGGGAACTCCTACAAGCAGTACTTC. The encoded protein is CASSPMTGNSYKQYF. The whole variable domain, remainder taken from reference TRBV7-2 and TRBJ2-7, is GAGVSQSPSNKVTEKGKDVELRCDPISGHTALYWYRQSLGQGLEFLIYFQGNSAPDKSGLPSDRFSAERTGGSVSTLTIQRTQQEDSAVYLCASSPMTGNSYKQYFGPGTRLTVT.

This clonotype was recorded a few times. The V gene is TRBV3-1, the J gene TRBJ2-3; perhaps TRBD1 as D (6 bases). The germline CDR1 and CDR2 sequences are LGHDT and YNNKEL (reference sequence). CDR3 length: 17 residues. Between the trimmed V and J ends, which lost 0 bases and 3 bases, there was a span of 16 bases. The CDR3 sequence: CASSQDGTGRRTDTQYF. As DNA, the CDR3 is TGTGCCAGCAGCCAAGATGGTACAGGGAGACGTACAGATACGCAGTATTTT.

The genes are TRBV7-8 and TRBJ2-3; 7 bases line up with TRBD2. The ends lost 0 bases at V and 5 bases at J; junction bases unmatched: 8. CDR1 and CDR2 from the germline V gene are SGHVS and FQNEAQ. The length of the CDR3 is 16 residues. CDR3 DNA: TGTGCCAGCAGCTTAGCGATCGCGGGGGAAGGAGATACGCAGTATTTT. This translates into CASSLAIAGEGDTQYF.